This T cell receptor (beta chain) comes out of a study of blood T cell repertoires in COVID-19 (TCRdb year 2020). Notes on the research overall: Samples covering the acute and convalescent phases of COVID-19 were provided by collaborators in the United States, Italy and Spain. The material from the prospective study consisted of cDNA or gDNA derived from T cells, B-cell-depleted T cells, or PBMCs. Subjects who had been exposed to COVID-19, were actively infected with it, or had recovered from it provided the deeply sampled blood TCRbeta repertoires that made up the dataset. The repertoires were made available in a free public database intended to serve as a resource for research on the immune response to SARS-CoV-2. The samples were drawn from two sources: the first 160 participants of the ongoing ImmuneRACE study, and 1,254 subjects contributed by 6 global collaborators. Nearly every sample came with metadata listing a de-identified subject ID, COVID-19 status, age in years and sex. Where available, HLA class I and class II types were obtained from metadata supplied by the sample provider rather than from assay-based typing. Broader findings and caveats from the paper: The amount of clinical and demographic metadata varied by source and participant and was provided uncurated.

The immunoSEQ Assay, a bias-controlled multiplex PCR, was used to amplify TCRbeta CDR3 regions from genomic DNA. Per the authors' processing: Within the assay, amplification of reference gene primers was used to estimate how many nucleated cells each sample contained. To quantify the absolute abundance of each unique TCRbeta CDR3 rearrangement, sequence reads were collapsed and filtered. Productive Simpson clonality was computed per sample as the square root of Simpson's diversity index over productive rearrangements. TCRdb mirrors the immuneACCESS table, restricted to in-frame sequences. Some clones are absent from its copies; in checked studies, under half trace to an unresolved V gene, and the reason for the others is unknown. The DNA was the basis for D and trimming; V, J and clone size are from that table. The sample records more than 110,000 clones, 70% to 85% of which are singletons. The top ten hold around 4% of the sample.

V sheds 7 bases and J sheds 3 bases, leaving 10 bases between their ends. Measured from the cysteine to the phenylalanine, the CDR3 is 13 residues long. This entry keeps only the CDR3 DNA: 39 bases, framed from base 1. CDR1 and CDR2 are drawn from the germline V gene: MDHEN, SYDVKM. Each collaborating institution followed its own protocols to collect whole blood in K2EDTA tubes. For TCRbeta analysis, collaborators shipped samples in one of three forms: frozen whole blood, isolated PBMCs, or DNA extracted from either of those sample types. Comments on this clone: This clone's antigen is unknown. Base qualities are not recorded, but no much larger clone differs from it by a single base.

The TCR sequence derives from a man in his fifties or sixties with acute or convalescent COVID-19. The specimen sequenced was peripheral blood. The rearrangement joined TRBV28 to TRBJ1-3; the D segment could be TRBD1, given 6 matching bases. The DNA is TGTGCCAGCACGGGCAGGGGTGGAAACACCATATATTTT. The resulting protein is CASTGRGGNTIYF. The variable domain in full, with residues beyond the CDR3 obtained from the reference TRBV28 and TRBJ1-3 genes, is DVKVTQSSRYLVKRTGEKVFLECVQDMDHENMFWYRQDPGLGLRLIYFSYDVKMKEKGDIPEGYSVSREKKERFSLILESASTNQTSMYLCASTGRGGNTIYFGEGSWLTVV.